This T cell receptor beta chain stems from a study of human T cells and chemical hapten exposure. Study-level information: Skin of the upper inner arm, roughly 2 cm by roughly 2 cm, received 2% DPC for sensitization. Small differences in pooled library volume mainly drove the variation in TCR yields per sample.

V dropped 4 bases and J dropped 1 base, with 13 bases sitting between them. Germline-derived CDR1 and CDR2 are MNHEY and SVGEGT. The CDR3 totals 15 residues. Time point: pre-sensitization, week 0. The treatment here: therapeutic diphenylcyclopropenone sensitization with weekly scalp DPC. TCRdb used MiXCR to reprocess the RACE reads, holding one entry per CDR3 protein. This sample carries approximately 400,000 distinct CDR3 sequences, approximately 5.1% of them seen once, and the ten largest clones take 2.6%. This clonotype was counted at least ten times. This chain joins TRBV6-2 or TRBV6-3 and TRBJ2-5, with D perhaps being TRBD1 or TRBD2 (6 bases each). The sample consisted of whole blood, taken in connection with sensitization to the hapten diphenylcyclopropenone (DPC). The receptor comes from a woman aged 45-59 years with alopecia areata. Some clones in this sample may be carry-over from other donors' samples. CDR3 in amino acids: CASSFSRGRQETQYF. The CDR3 DNA is TGTGCCAGCAGTTTTTCACGGGGGCGCCAAGAGACCCAGTACTTC.